The T cell receptor beta chain under discussion was sequenced for a study of regulatory and conventional T cells in RAG deficiency. Profiled with immunoSEQ multiplex PCR; TCRdb holds only in-frame clones, not every one. The data hold about 730 clones, with roughly 40% observed a single time. J gave up 5 bases and V 3 bases, and 17 bases lay outside the gene matches. Germline V CDR1 and CDR2: SGHTA, FQGNSA. The CDR3 covers 18 residues. Whole-study results and caveats: Omenn patients showed >85% Treg-Tconv overlap and shorter CDR3 lengths. Sorted Omenn CD25-high CD127-low cells may not be bona fide Tregs. Control T-cell subsets had markedly higher Shannon entropy and lower Simpson indices than RAG-deficient patients.

Blood CD4+ CD25-low CD127-high conventional T cells supplied the genomic DNA template. Of eight RAG-deficient patients, one had SCID, two Omenn syndrome, five CID or atypical SCID. This clone was counted only a few times. The antigen is unknown. This clonotype originated in a human donor with RAG deficiency presenting as severe combined immunodeficiency. The sample comprised CD4+ effector T cells sorted from blood. The chain uses TRBV7-2 and TRBJ1-1; TRBD1 matches 8 bases. The CDR3 here is CASSFGPRGPLWGTEAFF. The CDR3 nucleotides are TGTGCCAGCAGCTTTGGACCCAGGGGGCCCCTTTGGGGTACTGAAGCTTTCTTT.